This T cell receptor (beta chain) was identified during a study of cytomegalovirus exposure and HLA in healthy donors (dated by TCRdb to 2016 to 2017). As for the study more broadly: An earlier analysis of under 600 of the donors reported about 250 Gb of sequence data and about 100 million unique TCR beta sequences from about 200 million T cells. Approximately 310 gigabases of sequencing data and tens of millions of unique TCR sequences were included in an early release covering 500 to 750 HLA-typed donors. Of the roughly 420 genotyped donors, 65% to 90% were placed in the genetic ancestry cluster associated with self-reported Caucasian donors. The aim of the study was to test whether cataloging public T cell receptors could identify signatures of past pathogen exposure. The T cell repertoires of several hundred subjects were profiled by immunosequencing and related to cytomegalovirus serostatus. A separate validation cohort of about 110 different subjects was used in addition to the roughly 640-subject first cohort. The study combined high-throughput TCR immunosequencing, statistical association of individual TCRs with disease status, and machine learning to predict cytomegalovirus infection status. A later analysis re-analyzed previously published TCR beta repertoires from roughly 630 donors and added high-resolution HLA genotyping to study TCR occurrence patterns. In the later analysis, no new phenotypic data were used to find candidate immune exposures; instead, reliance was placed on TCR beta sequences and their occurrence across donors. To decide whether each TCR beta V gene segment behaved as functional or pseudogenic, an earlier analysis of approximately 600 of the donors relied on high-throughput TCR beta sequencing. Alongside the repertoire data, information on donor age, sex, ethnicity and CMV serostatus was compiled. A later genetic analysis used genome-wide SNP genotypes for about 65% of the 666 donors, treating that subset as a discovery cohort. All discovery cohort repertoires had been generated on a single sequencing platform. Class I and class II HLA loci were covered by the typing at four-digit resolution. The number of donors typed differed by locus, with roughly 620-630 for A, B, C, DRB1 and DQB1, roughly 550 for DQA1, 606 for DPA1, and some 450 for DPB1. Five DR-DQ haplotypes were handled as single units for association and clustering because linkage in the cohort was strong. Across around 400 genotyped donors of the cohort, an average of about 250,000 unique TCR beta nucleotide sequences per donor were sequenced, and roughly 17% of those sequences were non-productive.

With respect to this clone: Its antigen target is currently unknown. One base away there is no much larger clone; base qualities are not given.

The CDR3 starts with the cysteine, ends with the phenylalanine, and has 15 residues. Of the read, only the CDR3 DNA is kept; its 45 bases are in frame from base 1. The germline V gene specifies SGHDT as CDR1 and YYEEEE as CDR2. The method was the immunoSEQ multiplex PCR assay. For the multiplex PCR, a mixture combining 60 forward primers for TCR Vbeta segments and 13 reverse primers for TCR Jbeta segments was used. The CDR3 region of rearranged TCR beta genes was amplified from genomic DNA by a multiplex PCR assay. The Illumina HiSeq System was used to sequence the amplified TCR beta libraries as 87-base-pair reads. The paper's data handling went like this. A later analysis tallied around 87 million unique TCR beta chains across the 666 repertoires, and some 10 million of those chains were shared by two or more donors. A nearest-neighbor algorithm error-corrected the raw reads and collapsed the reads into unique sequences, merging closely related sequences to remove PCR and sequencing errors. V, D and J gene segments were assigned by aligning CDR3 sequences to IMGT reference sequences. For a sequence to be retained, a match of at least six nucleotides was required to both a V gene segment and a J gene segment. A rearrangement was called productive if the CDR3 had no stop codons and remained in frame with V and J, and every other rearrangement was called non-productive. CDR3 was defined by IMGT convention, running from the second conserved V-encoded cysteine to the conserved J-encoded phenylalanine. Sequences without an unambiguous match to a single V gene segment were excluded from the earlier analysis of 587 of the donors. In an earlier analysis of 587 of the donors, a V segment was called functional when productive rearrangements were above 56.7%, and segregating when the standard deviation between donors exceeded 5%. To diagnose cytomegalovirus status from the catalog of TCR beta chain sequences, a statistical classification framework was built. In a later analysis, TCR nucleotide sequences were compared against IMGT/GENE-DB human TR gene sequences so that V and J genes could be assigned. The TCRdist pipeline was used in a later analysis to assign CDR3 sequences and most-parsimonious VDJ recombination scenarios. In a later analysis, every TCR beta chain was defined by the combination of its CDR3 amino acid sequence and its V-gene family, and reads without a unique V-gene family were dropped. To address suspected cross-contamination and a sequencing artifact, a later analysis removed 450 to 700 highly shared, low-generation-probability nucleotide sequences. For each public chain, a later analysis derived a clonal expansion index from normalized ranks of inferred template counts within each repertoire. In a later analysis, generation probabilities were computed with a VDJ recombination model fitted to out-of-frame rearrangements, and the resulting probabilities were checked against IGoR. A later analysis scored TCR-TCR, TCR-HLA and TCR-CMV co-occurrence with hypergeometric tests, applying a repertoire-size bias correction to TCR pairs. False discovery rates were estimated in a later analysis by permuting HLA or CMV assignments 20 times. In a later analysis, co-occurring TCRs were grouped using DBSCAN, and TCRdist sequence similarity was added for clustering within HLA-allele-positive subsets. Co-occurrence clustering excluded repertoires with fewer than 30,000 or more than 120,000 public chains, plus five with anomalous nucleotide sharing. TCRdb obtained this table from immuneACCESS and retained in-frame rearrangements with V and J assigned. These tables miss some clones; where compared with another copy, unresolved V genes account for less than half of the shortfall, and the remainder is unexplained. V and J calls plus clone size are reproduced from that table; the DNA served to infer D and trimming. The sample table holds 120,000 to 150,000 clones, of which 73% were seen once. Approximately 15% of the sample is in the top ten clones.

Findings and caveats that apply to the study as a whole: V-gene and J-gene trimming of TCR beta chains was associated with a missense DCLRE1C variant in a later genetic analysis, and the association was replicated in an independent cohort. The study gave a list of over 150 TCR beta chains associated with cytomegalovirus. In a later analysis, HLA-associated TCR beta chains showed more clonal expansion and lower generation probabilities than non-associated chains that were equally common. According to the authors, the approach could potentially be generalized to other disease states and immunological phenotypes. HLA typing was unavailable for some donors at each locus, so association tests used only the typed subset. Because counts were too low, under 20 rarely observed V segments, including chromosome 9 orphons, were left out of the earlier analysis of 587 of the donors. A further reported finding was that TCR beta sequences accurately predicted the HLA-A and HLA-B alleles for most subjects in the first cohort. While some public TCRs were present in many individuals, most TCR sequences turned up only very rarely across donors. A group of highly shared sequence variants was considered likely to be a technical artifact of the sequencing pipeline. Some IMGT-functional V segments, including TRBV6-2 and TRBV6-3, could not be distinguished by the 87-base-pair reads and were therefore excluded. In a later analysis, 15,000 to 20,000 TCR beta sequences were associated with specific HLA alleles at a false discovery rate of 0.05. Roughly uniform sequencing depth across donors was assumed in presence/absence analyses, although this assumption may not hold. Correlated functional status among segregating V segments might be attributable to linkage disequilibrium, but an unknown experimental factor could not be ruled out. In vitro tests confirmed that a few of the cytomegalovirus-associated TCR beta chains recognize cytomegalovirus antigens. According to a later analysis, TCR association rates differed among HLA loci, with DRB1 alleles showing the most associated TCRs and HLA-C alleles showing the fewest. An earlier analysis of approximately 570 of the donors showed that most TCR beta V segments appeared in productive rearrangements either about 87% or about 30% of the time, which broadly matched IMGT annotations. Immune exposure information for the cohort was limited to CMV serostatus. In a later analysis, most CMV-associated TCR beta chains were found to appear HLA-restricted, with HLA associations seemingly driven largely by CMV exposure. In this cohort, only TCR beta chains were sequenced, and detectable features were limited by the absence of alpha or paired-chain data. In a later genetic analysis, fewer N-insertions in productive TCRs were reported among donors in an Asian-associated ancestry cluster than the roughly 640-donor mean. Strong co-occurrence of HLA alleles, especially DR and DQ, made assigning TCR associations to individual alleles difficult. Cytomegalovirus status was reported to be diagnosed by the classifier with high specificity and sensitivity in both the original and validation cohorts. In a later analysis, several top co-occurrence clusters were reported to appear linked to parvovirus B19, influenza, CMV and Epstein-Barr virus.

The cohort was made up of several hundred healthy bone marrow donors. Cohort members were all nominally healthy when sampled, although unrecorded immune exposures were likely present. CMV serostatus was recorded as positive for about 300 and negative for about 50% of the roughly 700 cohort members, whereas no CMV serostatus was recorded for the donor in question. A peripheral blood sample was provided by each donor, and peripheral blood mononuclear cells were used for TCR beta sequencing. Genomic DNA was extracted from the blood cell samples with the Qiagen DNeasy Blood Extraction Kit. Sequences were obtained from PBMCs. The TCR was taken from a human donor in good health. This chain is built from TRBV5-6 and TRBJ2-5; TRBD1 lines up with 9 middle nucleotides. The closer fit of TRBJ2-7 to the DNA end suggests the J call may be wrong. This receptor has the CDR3 CASSLRTGDSYEQYF. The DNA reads TGTGCCAGCAGCTTGCGGACAGGGGACTCCTACGAGCAGTACTTC.